These 26 T cell receptor beta chains originate from one sample sequenced in a study of cytomegalovirus exposure and HLA in healthy donors. TCRdb's table, derived via immunoSEQ multiplex PCR, lists solely in-frame clones and lacks some. The repertoire holds about 200,000 clones, with around 86% as singletons. The sequencing input was PBMCs. These receptors were taken from a woman under 30 in good health and CMV-seronegative.

The chain is built from TRBV19 and TRBJ1-5, with D uncertain. The CDR3 has 17 amino acids. Trimming took 5 bases from V and 0 from J, leaving 17 bases between them. CDR1 is LNHDA, CDR2 SQIVND, per germline (reference sequence). The chain's CDR3 is CASSPPGEAYSNQPQHF. The CDR3 DNA follows: TGTGCCAGTAGTCCCCCTGGGGAGGCGTATAGCAATCAGCCCCAGCATTTT.

This rearrangement joins TRBV7-8 to TRBJ2-5; no definite D call. V was cut by 3 bases and J by 1 base, with 6 bases left in between. CDR3 length: 13 residues. Germline V gives CDR1 SGHVS, CDR2 FQNEAQ. The DNA for the CDR3 is TGTGCCAGCAGCTTTGAGCTCCAAGAGACCCAGTACTTC. It codes for CASSFELQETQYF. Full variable domain (remainder filled in from reference TRBV7-8 and TRBJ2-5): GAGVSQSPRYKVAKRGQDVALRCDPISGHVSLFWYQQALGQGPEFLTYFQNEAQLDKSGLPSDRFFAERPEGSVSTLKIQRTQQEDSAVYLCASSFELQETQYFGPGTRLLVL.

The chain recombines TRBV28 with TRBJ2-3; no clear D gene. This CDR3 contains 14 residues. The germline CDR1 and CDR2 sequences are MDHEN and SYDVKM. V gave up 4 bases and J gave up 2 bases, with 10 bases separating them. The CDR3, as DNA: TGTGCCAGCAGTTACCGTCCACACACAGATACGCAGTATTTT. Its translation: CASSYRPHTDTQYF.

This chain links TRBV4-2 with TRBJ1-1, with D tentatively TRBD1 (6 bases). This CDR3 region has 13 residues. Between the trimmed V and J ends, which lost 4 bases and 4 bases, there was a span of 10 bases. Germline V lookup: CDR1 LGHNA, CDR2 YNFKEQ. The CDR3 DNA sequence: TGTGCCAGCAGCCCACAGGGTAGCACTGAAGCTTTCTTT. This codes for CASSPQGSTEAFF.

The chain combines TRBV5-1 with TRBJ2-1; TRBD1 agrees at 9 bases. The CDR3 has 17 amino acids. In germline, CDR1 is SGHRS, CDR2 YFSETQ. Losses at the gene ends were 2 bases for V and 4 bases for J; bases not matched to a gene: 10. The CDR3 nucleotides are TGCGCCAGCAGCTTCAGACAGGGGGGGTATCTATACAATGAGCAGTTCTTC. It specifies CASSFRQGGYLYNEQFF.

The genes are TRBV18 and TRBJ2-1, with D unclear. V lost 4 bases and J lost 0, with 7 bases in between. The CDR3 runs to 14 residues. The germline V gene has CDR1 KGHSH and CDR2 LQKENI. The CDR3 region is CASSRLDSYNEQFF. The CDR3, as DNA: TGTGCCAGCTCACGACTTGACTCCTACAATGAGCAGTTCTTC.

The rearrangement joins TRBV9 to TRBJ2-1, with 13 bases identical to TRBD2. The CDR3 is 17 residues long. In germline, CDR1 is SGDLS, CDR2 YYNGEE. V shed 0 bases, J shed 9 bases, and the junction held 9 bases outside the gene matches. CDR3 sequence: CASSVVLGLAGSGEQFF. In DNA form, the CDR3 reads TGTGCCAGCAGCGTAGTGCTGGGACTAGCGGGATCGGGTGAGCAGTTCTTC.

The V gene is TRBV7-9, the J gene TRBJ1-2; D unclear. This CDR3 has 16 amino acids. CDR1 SEHNR and CDR2 FQNEAQ come from the germline V gene (reference sequence). Trimming pared 0 bases from V and 0 bases from J, leaving 11 bases between. The CDR3 reads CASSLARYSPNYGYTF. The CDR3 nucleotides are TGTGCCAGCAGCTTAGCTCGGTACAGCCCTAACTATGGCTACACCTTC.

The chain is built from TRBV18 and TRBJ2-1; 8 bases map to TRBD1. There are 13 residues in the CDR3. V dropped 5 bases and J dropped 7; count of bases not matched to a gene: 4. CDR1 is KGHSH and CDR2 is LQKENI in the germline V gene. The DNA for the CDR3 is TGTGCCAGCTCAGTCGACAGGGGAAATGAGCAGTTCTTC. It codes for CASSVDRGNEQFF.

Here the CDR3 DNA reads TGTGCCAGCAGCCACCTTGGGACAGCCCCTTACAATGAGCAGTTCTTC. It specifies CASSHLGTAPYNEQFF. The rearrangement links TRBV21-1 to TRBJ2-1; TRBD1, as called in the table, went unchecked against the DNA. TRBV21-1 is classified as a pseudogene. The CDR3 is made up of 16 amino acids.

This clone came up a few times. The CDR3 DNA reads as TGTGCCTGGAGTGTAGGAGGGGCTGGTAGCACTGAAGCTTTCTTT. Its translation: CAWSVGGAGSTEAFF. The V and J genes are TRBV30 and TRBJ1-1, with D possibly matching TRBD1 (5 bases). The CDR3 has 15 residues. Trimming cost V 0 bases and J 4 bases, with 15 bases left between them. Germline CDR1 reads GTSNPN; CDR2 reads SVGIG (reference sequence).

The chain links TRBV7-2 to TRBJ1-5, with D possibly matching TRBD1 (6 bases). V was cut by 4 bases and J by 3 bases, with 10 bases left in between. The CDR3 extends over 14 amino acids. Germline V gene sequence: CDR1 SGHTA, CDR2 FQGNSA. CDR3 in DNA: TGTGCCAGCAGCTCGGGACAACTCAATCAGCCCCAGCATTTT. As protein: CASSSGQLNQPQHF. The whole variable domain, filled in from reference TRBV7-2 and TRBJ1-5, reads GAGVSQSPSNKVTEKGKDVELRCDPISGHTALYWYRQSLGQGLEFLIYFQGNSAPDKSGLPSDRFSAERTGGSVSTLTIQRTQQEDSAVYLCASSSGQLNQPQHFGDGTRLSIL.

J is TRBJ2-7 and V is TRBV7-9, with TRBD1 matching over 9 bases. The CDR3 runs 16 residues. Germline CDR1 is SEHNR and CDR2 is FQNEAQ (reference sequence). J was trimmed by 5 bases and V by 1 base; bases with no gene match: 9. DNA of the CDR3: TGTGCCAGCAGCTTAGTGGGGGGGACAGGGTCCCACGAGCAGTACTTC. Its translation: CASSLVGGTGSHEQYF.

The chain uses TRBV12-5 and TRBJ1-3; D not certain. Germline CDR1 reads LGHNT; CDR2 reads FRNRAP. Trimming left V 6 bases short and J 4 bases short, with 10 bases between. The CDR3 contains 13 residues. CDR3 in amino acids: CASGLAGGNTIYF. The CDR3 coding sequence is TGTGCTAGTGGCCTAGCCGGCGGAAACACCATATATTTT.

V usage is TRBV27 and J usage is TRBJ2-7; 11 nucleotides align to TRBD2. The V gene's germline CDR1 is MNHEY and CDR2 SMNVEV (reference sequence). The CDR3 is made up of 16 amino acids. V lost 6 bases and J lost 1; bases outside the gene matches: 8. The CDR3, as DNA: TGTGCCAGCAGCCTAACCTGGACTAGCGGGTCCTACGAGCAGTACTTC. It codes for CASSLTWTSGSYEQYF.

Notes on this clone: Other DNA sequences in this sample translate to the same CDR3. V gene TRBV11-2 combines with J gene TRBJ2-7, with D tentatively TRBD1 (6 bases). CDR1 is SGHAT, CDR2 FQNNGV, per germline. Trimming stripped 1 base from V and 2 bases from J, with 9 bases between. The CDR3 covers 14 residues. CDR3 coding DNA: TGTGCCAGCAGCTTAGTCAGGGGAACCTACGAGCAGTACTTC. Its translation is CASSLVRGTYEQYF.

A note on this clone: The same CDR3 also results from other DNA sequences found in this sample. V is TRBV19 and J is TRBJ2-7, with 8 positions matching TRBD1. The CDR3 totals 13 residues. Unmatched junction bases numbered 6, after V lost 6 bases and J lost 5 bases. CDR1 is LNHDA, CDR2 SQIVND, per germline (reference sequence). The CDR3 here is CASSSQGAHEQYF. The CDR3 DNA reads as TGTGCCAGTAGCTCTCAGGGGGCTCACGAGCAGTACTTC.

This clone has a handful of counts. The rearrangement links TRBV7-9 to TRBJ2-7, with a tentative D call TRBD1 (6 bases). Trimming left V 5 bases short and J 2 bases short, with 16 bases between. CDR1 is SEHNR and CDR2 is FQNEAQ in the germline V gene (reference sequence). The CDR3 extends over 15 amino acids. This chain's CDR3 is CASSPRTDFPYEQYF. The DNA for the CDR3 is TGTGCCAGCAGCCCGCGGACAGATTTCCCCTACGAGCAGTACTTC. Full variable domain (rest looked up from reference TRBV7-9 and TRBJ2-7): DTGVSQNPRHKITKRGQNVTFRCDPISEHNRLYWYRQTLGQGPEFLTYFQNEAQLEKSRLLSDRFSAERPKGSFSTLEIQRTEQGDSAMYLCASSPRTDFPYEQYFGPGTRLTVT.

V usage is TRBV5-5 and J usage is TRBJ2-2, with 9 bases aligning to TRBD2. The CDR3 is 15 amino acids. The trim removed 5 bases at V and 2 bases at J, leaving 4 bases unmatched. The V gene's germline CDR1 is SGHKS and CDR2 YYEKEE (reference sequence). The CDR3 region has the DNA TGTGCCAGCAGTGGGCTAGCGGGAAACACCGGGGAGCTGTTTTTT. It is translated as CASSGLAGNTGELFF.

The V and J genes are TRBV2 and TRBJ1-3; unclear D gene. This CDR3 has 15 amino acids. The germline V gene encodes CDR1 SNHLY and CDR2 FYNNEI. Trimming removed 5 bases at V and 3 bases at J, with 14 bases between. The CDR3 DNA reads as TGTGCCAGCAGTCCCGGGGAGGGTAGTGGAAACACCATATATTTT. Translated: CASSPGEGSGNTIYF.

This rearrangement joins TRBV5-4 to TRBJ2-2, with 7 bases identical to TRBD2. This CDR3 is built from 18 residues. The germline V gene encodes CDR1 SGHNT and CDR2 YYREEE (reference sequence). After removal of 0 bases from V and 0 bases from J, the junction contained 8 bases not matched to a gene. The CDR3, as DNA: TGTGCCAGCAGCTTGGAGGGGAGGGGCAGGACGAACACCGGGGAGCTGTTTTTT. Translating gives CASSLEGRGRTNTGELFF.

This chain links TRBV7-6 with TRBJ1-2; D perhaps matches TRBD1 (5 bases). This CDR3 is built from 19 residues. In germline, CDR1 is SGHVS, CDR2 FNYEAQ. With 5 bases removed from V and 4 bases from J, the gap between germline ends came to 29 bases. CDR3 sequence (DNA): TGTGCCAGCAGCCCAAGAGTCGGAAGACAGCACTATACCTTCTATGGCTACACCTTC. Amino acids: CASSPRVGRQHYTFYGYTF.

In this sample, this clone turned up once. The gene calls are TRBV6-5 and TRBJ2-7; D gene unclear. The V and J ends lost 0 bases and 5 bases respectively, with 5 bases between them. CDR1 is MNHEY, CDR2 SVGAGI, per germline. The CDR3 has 12 amino acids. The CDR3: CASSYSGHEQYF. The CDR3 bases are TGTGCCAGCAGTTACTCGGGCCACGAGCAGTACTTC.

CDR3 nucleotides: TGTGCCAGCAGTTTATTCGGGGACTACAAAGGACGGGGAATTGGAAATGAGCAGTTCTTC. Its protein product is CASSLFGDYKGRGIGNEQFF. The chain links TRBV27 to TRBJ2-1, with 7 bases identical to TRBD2. This CDR3 is 20 amino acids long. The germline gives CDR1 MNHEY, CDR2 SMNVEV (reference sequence). V lost 1 base, J lost 7 bases, and 22 bases stayed unmatched.

In this sample, this clone turned up a few times. The rearrangement joins TRBV20-1 to TRBJ2-1; no clear D gene. Germline V gives CDR1 DFQATT, CDR2 SNEGSKA (reference sequence). The CDR3 is 11 amino acids. Trimming cost V 2 bases and J 9 bases, with 8 bases left between them. CDR3 sequence reads: CSARTRGEQFF. For the CDR3, the DNA is TGCAGTGCTAGAACGCGAGGTGAGCAGTTCTTC.

The V gene is TRBV27, the J gene TRBJ2-7, with TRBD1 identical over 10 bases. The CDR3 extends over 16 amino acids. V was clipped by 3 bases and J by 3 bases; unmatched bases: 8. Germline-derived CDR1 and CDR2 are MNHEY and SMNVEV (reference sequence). In DNA, the CDR3 is TGTGCCAGCAGTTTGGGGACAGGGGCTTTGGGCTACGAGCAGTACTTC. Amino acid sequence: CASSLGTGALGYEQYF.